This T cell receptor (beta chain) was captured by sequencing in a study of response to subunit inactivated influenza vaccine. Study-wide results and caveats: It was suggested by the authors that few new T cells are recruited by each seasonal influenza vaccination.

Of note for this clonotype: The antigen is undetermined.

TCRdb reanalysed the RT-PCR reads using MiXCR and keeps one entry per CDR3 protein. The table records 650,000 to 800,000 distinct CDR3 sequences, approximately 14% of them present only once. Per the germline V gene, CDR1 is SGHRS and CDR2 is YFSETQ. Germline trimming cut 3 bases from V and 1 base from J; bases unmatched to any gene: 7. The CDR3 sequence is 18 residues long. This receptor was obtained from a man aged 50 to 60 who received an inactivated influenza vaccine. The chain links TRBV5-1 to TRBJ2-4, with 13 bases identical to TRBD2. The source material was PBMCs from blood, sampled about 14 days before vaccination. This chain's CDR3 is CASSSGLAGLVAKNIQYF. The CDR3, as DNA: TGCGCCAGCAGCTCGGGACTAGCGGGACTGGTGGCCAAAAACATTCAGTACTTC.